A single sample is the source of the 30 T cell receptor beta chains below, sequenced in a study of blood T cell repertoires in COVID-19. TCRdb keeps only in-frame clones here, not all; method: immunoSEQ multiplex PCR. There are around 440,000 clones in the sample; 88% occur only once, and around 12% lies in the top ten. The sequencing sample was made of peripheral blood. The receptors come from a woman aged 45-60 years with COVID-19, enrolled during active disease.

The chain combines TRBV6-6 with TRBJ1-1; no clear D. Germline V CDR1 and CDR2: MNHNY, SVGAGI (reference sequence). V lost 0 bases and J lost 0, with 8 bases in between. CDR3 length: 15 amino acids. CDR3 nucleotide sequence: TGTGCCAGCAGTTACTCCCCGGGATTGAACACTGAAGCTTTCTTT. Translated, it gives CASSYSPGLNTEAFF.

The V gene is TRBV9, the J gene TRBJ1-6, with D possibly being TRBD1 (5 bases). The V and J ends lost 4 bases and 0 bases respectively, with 14 bases between them. CDR1 SGDLS and CDR2 YYNGEE come from the germline V gene. The CDR3 is 17 amino acids. In DNA, the CDR3 is TGTGCCAGCAGCCCCTCGACAGATTACTCCTATAATTCACCCCTCCACTTT. This translates into CASSPSTDYSYNSPLHF.

V usage is TRBV19 and J usage is TRBJ2-2; the match to TRBD1 covers 9 bases. The CDR3 length is 16 residues. The germline V gene encodes CDR1 LNHDA and CDR2 SQIVND (reference sequence). Trimming cost V 6 bases and J 0 bases; bases outside gene matches: 5. The CDR3 is CASSSGTGPNTGELFF. The CDR3 DNA sequence: TGTGCCAGTAGCTCCGGGACAGGGCCGAACACCGGGGAGCTGTTTTTT.

The V gene is TRBV18, the J gene TRBJ2-3; 8 bases match TRBD2. The V gene end was trimmed by 6 bases and the J gene end by 5 bases; junction bases not matched to a gene: 10. Germline V gives CDR1 KGHSH, CDR2 LQKENI. This CDR3 is 15 amino acids long. The CDR3 here is CASSVGLGGRDTQYF. DNA of the CDR3: TGTGCCAGCTCCGTGGGACTAGGGGGTAGAGATACGCAGTATTTT.

The rearrangement uses TRBV2 and TRBJ2-2; D remains unclear. The CDR3 runs 14 residues. Germline loops: CDR1 SNHLY, CDR2 FYNNEI. Trimming removed 4 bases from V and 1 base from J, with 7 bases in between. The CDR3 region is CASSVGLNTGELFF. The DNA for the CDR3 is TGTGCCAGCAGTGTTGGCCTGAACACCGGGGAGCTGTTTTTT.

This chain uses TRBV2 with TRBJ2-7; 11 bases align to TRBD1. Germline assignment: CDR1 SNHLY and CDR2 FYNNEI. Trimming removed 10 bases from V and 7 bases from J; junction bases left unmatched: 9. The CDR3 runs to 13 residues. CDR3 protein: CAIPGQGVGEQYF. CDR3 DNA: TGTGCCATCCCGGGACAGGGGGTCGGGGAGCAGTACTTC. The whole variable domain, filled in from reference TRBV2 and TRBJ2-7, reads EPEVTQTPSHQVTQMGQEVILRCVPISNHLYFYWYRQILGQKVEFLVSFYNNEISEKSEIFDDQFSVERPDGSNFTLKIRSTKLEDSAMYFCAIPGQGVGEQYFGPGTRLTVT.

This rearrangement joins TRBV3-1 (or the pseudogene TRBV3-2) to TRBJ1-1, with D hard to call. Germline CDR1 LGHDT, CDR2 YNNKEL (reference sequence). The V and J ends lost 1 base and 9 bases respectively, with 6 bases between them. The CDR3 is made up of 11 amino acids. In DNA form, the CDR3 reads TGTGCCAGCAGCCAAGGGTGGCAAGCTTTCTTT. Protein product: CASSQGWQAFF.

This clone was observed a single time. The rearrangement joins TRBV28 to TRBJ2-2; 7 positions agree with TRBD1. The CDR3 runs to 13 residues. The V gene's germline CDR1 is MDHEN and CDR2 SYDVKM. The J segment lost 7 bases and the V segment lost 6 bases, leaving 5 bases of the junction unmatched. The CDR3 reads CASRSTGNGELFF. As DNA, the CDR3 is TGTGCCAGCAGGTCGACAGGGAACGGGGAGCTGTTTTTT.

V usage is TRBV30 and J usage is TRBJ2-1; 8 bases are shared with TRBD2. The germline V gene encodes CDR1 GTSNPN and CDR2 SVGIG (reference sequence). J lost 0 bases, V lost 2 bases, and 6 bases had no gene match. The CDR3 consists of 16 residues. CDR3 nucleotide sequence: TGTGCCTGGAGTTCGGTGCGGGGGGCCTCCTACAATGAGCAGTTCTTC. It specifies CAWSSVRGASYNEQFF.

The chain combines TRBV4-2 with TRBJ2-1, with a possible D match to TRBD2 (6 bases). Germline assignment: CDR1 LGHNA and CDR2 YNFKEQ. This CDR3 is built from 14 residues. The V end was cut by 4 bases, the J end by 3 bases, with 10 bases between. CDR3 loop: CASSPHGSYNEQFF. The DNA for the CDR3 is TGTGCCAGCAGCCCCCACGGGAGCTACAATGAGCAGTTCTTC.

The genes are TRBV5-4 and TRBJ2-7; possibly TRBD2 for D (6 bases). V lost 2 bases and J 5 bases, leaving 8 bases between the germline ends. Germline loops: CDR1 SGHNT, CDR2 YYREEE (reference sequence). The CDR3 extends over 12 amino acids. CDR3 residues: CASSFGGDEQYF. CDR3 nucleotides: TGTGCCAGCAGCTTCGGAGGGGACGAGCAGTACTTC.

The chain employs TRBV5-5 and TRBJ1-2, with D possibly matching TRBD1 (5 bases). The germline CDR1 and CDR2 sequences are SGHKS and YYEKEE (reference sequence). This CDR3 spans 14 amino acids. V lost 1 base, J lost 3 bases, and 10 bases lay in between. CDR3 residues: CASSLTGPDYGYTF. The CDR3 DNA follows: TGTGCCAGCAGCTTGACAGGACCGGACTATGGCTACACCTTC.

This clone was found once. The chain couples TRBV5-4 to TRBJ2-7; D might be TRBD2 (5 bases). Per the germline V gene, CDR1 is SGHNT and CDR2 is YYREEE (reference sequence). The CDR3 consists of 13 residues. V was trimmed by 0 bases and J by 4 bases, leaving 8 bases between them. The CDR3 reads CASSLAGNYEQYF. In DNA, the CDR3 is TGTGCCAGCAGCTTGGCCGGGAATTACGAGCAGTACTTC.

The rearrangement links TRBV24-1 to TRBJ2-3; D unresolved. Germline CDR1 and CDR2: KGHDR and SFDVKD. The CDR3 runs 14 residues. The ends were cut back, 9 bases at V and 5 bases at J, with 17 bases in the middle. The CDR3 protein is CATSRSRSRDTQYF. The CDR3 DNA reads as TGTGCCACCTCAAGAAGTAGAAGCCGAGATACGCAGTATTTT.

The CDR3 is CASSHGGSGANVLTF. CDR3 bases: TGTGCCAGCAGTCACGGTGGCTCTGGGGCCAACGTCCTGACTTTC. The V gene is TRBV27, the J gene TRBJ2-6, with D uncertain. Germline V lookup: CDR1 MNHEY, CDR2 SMNVEV (reference sequence). With 5 bases removed from V and 0 bases from J, the gap between germline ends came to 8 bases. The length of the CDR3 is 15 residues.

V usage is TRBV11-1 and J usage is TRBJ2-1; 8 bases fit TRBD1. The CDR3 consists of 15 residues. V dropped 4 bases and J dropped 8; count of bases not matched to a gene: 10. In germline, CDR1 is SGHAT, CDR2 FQDESV (reference sequence). CDR3 amino acids: CASSSRGHRIDEQFF. CDR3 DNA sequence: TGTGCCAGCAGCTCCAGGGGGCATCGGATCGATGAGCAGTTCTTC.

The rearrangement links TRBV7-3 to TRBJ1-5; D is possibly TRBD1 (5 bases). Germline V gives CDR1 SGHTA, CDR2 FQGTGA. Trimming stripped 2 bases from V and 7 bases from J, with 9 bases between. This CDR3 has 13 residues. CDR3 sequence reads: CASSLGARQPQHF. The CDR3 DNA reads TGTGCCAGCAGCTTAGGGGCACGGCAGCCCCAGCATTTT.

This clone was recorded once. Compared with germline, one end of the junction differs, possibly owing to a read error. The chain uses TRBV13 and TRBJ1-2; D might be TRBD1 (5 bases). The CDR3 contains 14 residues. CDR1 and CDR2 (germline): PRHDT, FYEKMQ (reference sequence). CDR3 protein: CVSSLGPGERALNF. The CDR3 nucleotides read TGTGTCAGCAGCTTAGGCCCGGGGGAAAGGGCGTTGAACTTC.

The V gene is TRBV18, the J gene TRBJ1-6; TRBD1 might be the D (5 bases). CDR3 size: 15 residues. Germline V gives CDR1 KGHSH, CDR2 LQKENI. V lost 1 base, J lost 8 bases, and 12 bases lay in between. The chain's CDR3 is CASSPRGGVDSPLHF. CDR3 coding DNA: TGTGCCAGCTCACCACGGGGGGGGGTGGATTCACCCCTCCACTTT.

The chain recombines TRBV4-1 with TRBJ1-2; D not certain. Trimming shortened V by 1 base and J by 2 bases, and 11 bases separated the two germline ends. The CDR3 is 15 residues long. Germline values: CDR1 MGHRA, CDR2 YSYEKL. The CDR3 nucleotides read TGCGCCAGCAGCCAAGGTGGCCGGGGAAACTATGGCTACACCTTC. It translates to CASSQGGRGNYGYTF.

The CDR3: CASALGGNTEAFF. CDR3 nucleotide sequence: TGTGCTAGTGCCCTGGGAGGGAACACTGAAGCTTTCTTT. The chain recombines TRBV12-5 with TRBJ1-1; D is unresolved. In germline, CDR1 is LGHNT, CDR2 FRNRAP. Trimming pared 7 bases from V and 1 base from J, leaving 10 bases between. The CDR3 runs to 13 residues. Filled out from reference TRBV12-5 and TRBJ1-1, the complete variable domain reads DARVTQTPRHKVTEMGQEVTMRCQPILGHNTVFWYRQTMMQGLELLAYFRNRAPLDDSGMPKDRFSAEMPDATLATLKIQPSEPRDSAVYFCASALGGNTEAFFGQGTRLTVV.

The gene calls are TRBV29-1 and TRBJ2-1, with D possibly TRBD1 on 6 matching bases. The germline V gene encodes CDR1 SQVTM and CDR2 ANQGSEA. Trimming left V 7 bases short and J 8 bases short, with 12 bases between. CDR3 length equals 11 residues. The CDR3 is CSAGRGDEQFF. The CDR3 DNA reads as TGCAGCGCTGGCAGGGGCGATGAGCAGTTCTTC.

This clone was recorded once. The genes are TRBV7-8 and TRBJ1-5, with 8 bases aligning to TRBD1. Germline CDR1 reads SGHVS; CDR2 reads FQNEAQ. V shed 1 base and J 5 bases; nucleotides not matched to a gene: 10. The CDR3 loop spans 17 amino acids. Here the CDR3 reads CASSLELVSGGDQPQHF. The DNA of the CDR3 is TGTGCCAGCAGCTTAGAGTTGGTGTCAGGGGGCGATCAGCCCCAGCATTTT.

This chain joins TRBV14 and TRBJ2-3, with D uncertain. Germline V gives CDR1 SGHDN, CDR2 FVKESK. V gave up 0 bases and J gave up 5 bases, with 9 bases separating them. CDR3 size: 14 residues. The CDR3 DNA reads as TGTGCCAGCAGCCAAGATTTGGCAGTAGATACGCAGTATTTT. It yields the protein CASSQDLAVDTQYF. Variable domain in full (rest from reference TRBV14 and TRBJ2-3): EAGVTQFPSHSVIEKGQTVTLRCDPISGHDNLYWYRRVMGKEIKFLLHFVKESKQDESGMPNNRFLAERTGGTYSTLKVQPAELEDSGVYFCASSQDLAVDTQYFGPGTRLTVL.

This chain uses TRBV9 with TRBJ1-4, with 7 bases lining up with TRBD1. The V gene end was trimmed by 0 bases and the J gene end by 4 bases; junction bases not matched to a gene: 3. Germline V CDR1 and CDR2: SGDLS, YYNGEE. CDR3 length equals 15 residues. CDR3 sequence: CASSVEGAVNEKLFF. The CDR3 nucleotides read TGTGCCAGCAGCGTAGAGGGGGCCGTTAATGAAAAACTGTTTTTT. The full variable domain, rest sourced from reference TRBV9 and TRBJ1-4, is DSGVTQTPKHLITATGQRVTLRCSPRSGDLSVYWYQQSLDQGLQFLIQYYNGEERAKGNILERFSAQQFPDLHSELNLSSLELGDSALYFCASSVEGAVNEKLFFGSGTQLSVL.

The V call is TRBV2, the J call TRBJ2-3; 13 bases fit TRBD2. V shed 7 bases, J shed 1 base, and the junction held 5 bases outside the gene matches. Per the germline V gene, CDR1 is SNHLY and CDR2 is FYNNEI. The CDR3 covers 16 residues. The CDR3 nucleotides are TGTGCCAGCACCGCCGGACTAGCGGGGGGCACAGATACGCAGTATTTT. It translates to CASTAGLAGGTDTQYF.

This chain joins TRBV9 and TRBJ2-2; 9 positions agree with TRBD2. V shed 0 bases, J shed 0 bases, and the junction held 0 bases outside the gene matches. Germline V lookup: CDR1 SGDLS, CDR2 YYNGEE. The CDR3 consists of 16 residues. DNA of the CDR3: TGTGCCAGCAGCGTAGGGACTAGCGCGAACACCGGGGAGCTGTTTTTT. This translates into CASSVGTSANTGELFF.

V is TRBV11-2 and J is TRBJ2-7, with 10 bases identical to TRBD1. The germline V gene has CDR1 SGHAT and CDR2 FQNNGV. The V and J ends lost 5 bases and 7 bases, in that order; junction bases with no gene match: 8. The CDR3 has 14 residues. CDR3 amino acids: CASSLGTGVWEQYF. The CDR3 region has the DNA TGTGCCAGCAGCCTGGGGACAGGGGTTTGGGAGCAGTACTTC.

The chain couples TRBV5-1 to TRBJ2-7; 8 nucleotides agree with TRBD1. CDR3 length equals 14 residues. Looked up from germline, CDR1 is SGHRS and CDR2 is YFSETQ. The V segment lost 5 bases and the J segment 4 bases; nucleotides outside the gene matches: 8. The CDR3 DNA reads as TGCGCCAGCAGACTGGGACAGGATTTTTACGAGCAGTACTTC. Its translation: CASRLGQDFYEQYF.

CDR3 sequence reads: CASSTGTGGYNEQFF. In DNA form, the CDR3 reads TGCGCCAGCAGCACCGGGACAGGGGGGTACAATGAGCAGTTCTTC. The V and J genes are TRBV5-1 and TRBJ2-1, with 11 bases matching TRBD1. The CDR3 sequence is 15 residues long. Germline assignment: CDR1 SGHRS and CDR2 YFSETQ. The V gene end was trimmed by 4 bases and the J gene end by 4 bases; junction bases not matched to a gene: 4.